The source of this T cell receptor beta chain is a study of shared clonotypes between healthy human individuals. Whole-study results and caveats: Sampling used blood alone; tissue repertoires probably differ.

Comments on this clone: Its antigen is undetermined.

With 1 base removed from V and 0 bases from J, the gap between germline ends came to 10 bases. The germline gives CDR1 LNHDA, CDR2 SQIVND (reference sequence). This CDR3 comprises 15 residues. The authors split each subset's genomic DNA evenly across several immunoSEQ plates. In the original workflow: ImmunoSEQ output held junction-only sequences without quality scores, so filtering differed. Libraries were prepared by immunoSEQ multiplex PCR; TCRdb keeps only in-frame clonotypes and omits some of them. The V and J calls and the clone size are those of that table, but D and trimming were determined from the DNA. The repertoire includes about 2.1 million clones, 85% to 95% of them detected once, and roughly 1.7% sits in the top ten. Naive CD8 cells, CD45RO-negative and positively selected for CCR7, excluded terminally differentiated effector memory CD45RA+ cells.

The sample consisted of naive CD8+ T cells from PBMCs. The chain uses TRBV19 and TRBJ2-7, with TRBD1 as a possible D gene (6 bases). The clonotype was recovered from a man between 18 and 35 years old in good health. Some clones in this sample may be carry-over from other donors' samples. CDR3 residues: CASSIGAGDSYEQYF. The CDR3, as DNA: TGTGCCAGTAGTATAGGGGCAGGGGACTCCTACGAGCAGTACTTC.